Detailed here is one TCR beta chain. The CDR3 runs to 16 residues. V shed 1 base and J 2 bases; nucleotides not matched to a gene: 3. Looked up from germline, CDR1 is SNHLY and CDR2 is FYNNEI. Data came from immunoSEQ multiplex PCR; TCRdb stores just in-frame clones and leaves some out. The sample contains roughly 150,000 clones, around 80% of which appear only once. This sample is part of a study of blood T cell repertoires in COVID-19. As for the study in general: In each case, the material was cDNA or gDNA derived from T cells, B-cell-depleted T cells, or PBMCs.

The origin of this receptor is a man between 60 and 75 years old with active or convalescent COVID-19. This chain joins TRBV2 and TRBJ2-1; 9 bases agree with TRBD2. Sequenced material: peripheral blood. CDR3: CASSEEAGGAYNEQFF. In DNA form, the CDR3 reads TGTGCCAGCAGTGAAGAGGCGGGGGGGGCCTACAATGAGCAGTTCTTC.